This section outlines one TCR beta chain sequence together with its context. Sample-barcoded 5' priming and a J-beta primer mix drove a second PCR of roughly 6 to 12 cycles. TCRdb independently ran MiXCR on the 5' RACE reads; one entry per CDR3 protein. Among around 2 million distinct CDR3 sequences, 35% to 50% were seen once, and the ten largest hold 20% to 25%. The CDR3 loop spans 13 amino acids. V lost 7 bases, J lost 2 bases, and 9 bases lay in between. This entry belongs to a study of blood T cells in healthy people across ages. Sequences were obtained from blood. The chain links TRBV12-3 or TRBV12-4 to TRBJ1-5; D not certain. The receptor was derived from a human donor in good health. The CDR3 is CASTPSGNQPQHF. DNA of the CDR3: TGTGCCAGCACTCCATCTGGCAATCAGCCCCAGCATTTT.